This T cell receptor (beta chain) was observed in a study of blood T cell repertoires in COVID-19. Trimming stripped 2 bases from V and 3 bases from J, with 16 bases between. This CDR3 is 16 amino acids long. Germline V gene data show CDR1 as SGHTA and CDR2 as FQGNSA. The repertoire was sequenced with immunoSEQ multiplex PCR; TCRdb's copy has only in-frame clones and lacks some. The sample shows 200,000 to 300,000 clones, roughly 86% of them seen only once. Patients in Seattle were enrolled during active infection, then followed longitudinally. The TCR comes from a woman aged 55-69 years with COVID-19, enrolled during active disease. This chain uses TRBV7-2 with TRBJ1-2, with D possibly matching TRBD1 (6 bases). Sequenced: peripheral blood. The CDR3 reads CASSLLGGPTDYGYTF. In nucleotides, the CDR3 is TGTGCCAGCAGCTTATTAGGGGGACCAACGGACTATGGCTACACCTTC. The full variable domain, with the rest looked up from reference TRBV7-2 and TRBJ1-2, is GAGVSQSPSNKVTEKGKDVELRCDPISGHTALYWYRQSLGQGLEFLIYFQGNSAPDKSGLPSDRFSAERTGGSVSTLTIQRTQQEDSAVYLCASSLLGGPTDYGYTFGSGTRLTVV.